A single sample gave rise to the 21 T cell receptor beta chains below, sequenced in a study of T cell responses to AZD1222 COVID-19 vaccine. This table comes from immunoSEQ multiplex PCR, and its TCRdb copy is limited to in-frame clones, with some not included. Among under 140,000 clones listed, roughly 90% were seen once. Material: peripheral blood, obtained on day 0 of AZD1222 vaccination. The receptors here all came from an adult in good health.

The J gene is TRBJ1-6, the V gene TRBV2; unclear D gene. The V gene's germline CDR1 is SNHLY and CDR2 FYNNEI. The CDR3 length is 13 residues. Trimming removed 2 bases at V and 7 bases at J, with 6 bases between. CDR3 DNA: TGTGCCAGCAGTGAATTAGCCAATTCACCCCTCCACTTT. It specifies CASSELANSPLHF.

The rearrangement links TRBV15 to TRBJ1-5; possible D gene TRBD1, 5 bases. Per germline, CDR1 LNHNV and CDR2 YYDKDF (reference sequence). CDR3 length: 13 amino acids. V was pared by 8 bases and J by 0 bases, with 8 bases between. The CDR3 loop reads CATGHLSNQPQHF. CDR3 sequence (DNA): TGTGCCACCGGACATCTTAGCAATCAGCCCCAGCATTTT.

This clone appeared a single time. The chain has TRBV19 and TRBJ2-2, with D uncertain. Between the trimmed V and J ends, which lost 4 bases and 4 bases, there was a span of 10 bases. The CDR3 length is 14 residues. The germline V gene encodes CDR1 LNHDA and CDR2 SQIVND (reference sequence). The CDR3 bases are TGTGCCAGTAGTACCATAACTCTCACCGGGGAGCTGTTTTTT. Protein: CASSTITLTGELFF.

Only one count was recorded for this clone. The V and J genes are TRBV7-6 and TRBJ2-7; D gene uncertain. CDR1 SGHVS and CDR2 FNYEAQ come from the germline V gene. V was cut by 5 bases and J by 0 bases, with 8 bases left in between. CDR3 length: 13 amino acids. CDR3 sequence (DNA): TGTGCCAGCAGCCCGACAAGCTCCTACGAGCAGTACTTC. Amino acids: CASSPTSSYEQYF.

This rearrangement joins TRBV10-3 to TRBJ1-2; 8 bases map to TRBD1. Losses at the gene ends were 2 bases for V and 4 bases for J; bases not matched to a gene: 3. The CDR3 has 14 residues. From germline, CDR1 is ENHRY and CDR2 SYGVKD. Here the CDR3 reads CAISEPGTGYGYTF. The CDR3 DNA follows: TGTGCCATCAGTGAGCCCGGGACAGGCTATGGCTACACCTTC.

The gene calls are TRBV10-2 and TRBJ1-5, with TRBD1 as a possible D gene (5 bases). The CDR3 consists of 14 residues. Per germline, CDR1 WSHSY and CDR2 SAAADI. Trimming took off 2 bases at V and 7 bases at J, with 12 bases between the two ends. CDR3 bases: TGCGCCAGCAGTGAGAGCTGGGGGTTCCAGCCCCAGCATTTT. Its translation: CASSESWGFQPQHF.

The chain carries TRBV7-3 and TRBJ2-7, with D possibly matching TRBD1 (5 bases). V was cut by 5 bases and J by 2 bases, with 10 bases left in between. This CDR3 spans 13 amino acids. Germline CDR1 reads SGHTA; CDR2 reads FQGTGA. For the CDR3, the DNA is TGTGCCAGCAGCCCAGGGAACGCCTACGAGCAGTACTTC. It is translated as CASSPGNAYEQYF.

This clone was recorded once. CDR3 residues: CASGLQGYGNTIYF. Written as DNA, the CDR3 is TGTGCTAGTGGTCTGCAGGGGTATGGAAACACCATATATTTT. The chain joins TRBV12-5 to TRBJ1-3; tentative D call: TRBD1 (6 bases). With 5 bases removed from V and 3 bases from J, the gap between germline ends came to 11 bases. Germline V gives CDR1 LGHNT, CDR2 FRNRAP. The CDR3 is made up of 14 amino acids.

The V gene is TRBV7-2, the J gene TRBJ2-1, with 11 nucleotides matching TRBD2. This CDR3 comprises 19 residues. Germline V CDR1 and CDR2: SGHTA, FQGNSA. Trimming took 5 bases from V and 5 from J; bases not matched to a gene: 17. CDR3 residues: CASSRLLAGASPADNEQFF. The CDR3, as DNA: TGTGCCAGCAGCCGTCTACTAGCGGGGGCCTCACCTGCGGACAATGAGCAGTTCTTC.

J is TRBJ2-2 and V is TRBV10-1; D not certain. This CDR3 contains 13 residues. Trimming shortened V by 4 bases and J by 6 bases, and 9 bases separated the two germline ends. Germline CDR1 reads WNHNN; CDR2 reads SYGVQD (reference sequence). CDR3 amino acids: CASSVGWAGELFF. As DNA, the CDR3 is TGCGCCAGCAGTGTCGGTTGGGCCGGGGAGCTGTTTTTT.

This clone was found once. The chain links TRBV10-3 to TRBJ1-2; D is unclear. Germline V gene sequence: CDR1 ENHRY, CDR2 SYGVKD. The V end was cut by 0 bases, the J end by 8 bases, with 13 bases between. The CDR3 covers 14 residues. The CDR3 loop reads CAISESRSYSGYTF. CDR3 in DNA: TGTGCCATCAGTGAGTCGCGTTCGTATTCCGGCTACACCTTC.

This clone was detected only a few times. CDR3 in amino acids: CASSPTPGLVNTEAFF. DNA of the CDR3: TGTGCCAGCAGCCCTACTCCGGGGCTTGTGAACACTGAAGCTTTCTTT. The V call is TRBV4-2, the J call TRBJ1-1; weak D call: TRBD1 (5 bases). The CDR3 contains 16 residues. The germline CDR1 and CDR2 sequences are LGHNA and YNFKEQ. Trimming stripped 4 bases from V and 0 bases from J, with 15 bases between.

V and J are TRBV6-5 and TRBJ2-3, with 10 bases fitting TRBD1. V trimming: 7 bases; J trimming: 4 bases; junction bases outside the gene matches: 5. The length of the CDR3 is 14 residues. Germline assignment: CDR1 MNHEY and CDR2 SVGAGI. The CDR3 is CASTGTGEADTQYF. The CDR3 coding sequence is TGTGCCAGCACCGGGACAGGGGAGGCAGATACGCAGTATTTT.

This clone showed up just once. This rearrangement joins TRBV6-5 to TRBJ1-1, with 7 nucleotides matching TRBD1. This CDR3 is 13 amino acids long. Germline values: CDR1 MNHEY, CDR2 SVGAGI. V was pared by 6 bases and J by 8 bases, with 9 bases of the junction left unmatched. This CDR3 is CASSATGATEAFF. CDR3 in DNA: TGTGCCAGCAGCGCCACAGGGGCCACGGAAGCTTTCTTT.

This clone was recorded only once. The chain employs TRBV12-3 or TRBV12-4 and TRBJ2-5; D may be TRBD2 (6 bases). The CDR3 length is 13 residues. The ends were cut back, 6 bases at V and 7 bases at J, with 15 bases in the middle. For the CDR3, the DNA is TGTGCCAGCAGCCTTTCGGGGGTGGTGACCCAGTACTTC. Translating it yields CASSLSGVVTQYF.

The chain carries TRBV27 and TRBJ2-4; no reliable D call. The CDR3 runs 15 residues. Trimming took 5 bases from V and 0 from J, leaving 11 bases between them. Germline CDR1 reads MNHEY; CDR2 reads SMNVEV (reference sequence). DNA for the CDR3: TGTGCCAGCAGTCCGACCGGCGGAGCCAAAAACATTCAGTACTTC. As protein: CASSPTGGAKNIQYF.

The rearrangement joins TRBV27 to TRBJ1-1, with 9 positions matching TRBD1. The length of the CDR3 is 16 residues. The junction had 13 bases not matched to a gene; V was cut back by 4 bases and J by 7 bases. The germline CDR1 and CDR2 sequences are MNHEY and SMNVEV (reference sequence). The DNA of the CDR3 is TGTGCCAGCAGTTCGACTTACCGGGACAGGGTGTTTGAAGCTTTCTTT. Its protein is CASSSTYRDRVFEAFF.

This clone was seen more than once but under ten times. The chain is built from TRBV2 and TRBJ2-1, with 15 bases fitting TRBD2. The CDR3 extends over 15 amino acids. J lost 7 bases, V lost 5 bases, and 3 bases had no gene match. Germline CDR1 is SNHLY and CDR2 is FYNNEI. The chain's CDR3 is CASSRTSGGANEQFF. The DNA of the CDR3 is TGTGCCAGCAGTCGGACTAGCGGGGGGGCGAATGAGCAGTTCTTC.

This chain connects TRBV27 to TRBJ1-5, with 7 bases that match TRBD1. The ends lost 7 bases at V and 7 bases at J; junction bases unmatched: 7. There are 13 residues in the CDR3. Germline values: CDR1 MNHEY, CDR2 SMNVEV (reference sequence). CDR3 sequence reads: CASTPGRGQPQHF. For the CDR3, the DNA is TGTGCCAGCACTCCCGGCAGGGGGCAGCCCCAGCATTTT.

The chain has TRBV5-1 and TRBJ2-7; TRBD2 matches 7 bases. The trim removed 0 bases at V and 1 base at J, leaving 4 bases unmatched. The germline gives CDR1 SGHRS, CDR2 YFSETQ. The CDR3 runs 15 residues. The CDR3 bases are TGCGCCAGCAGCTTGGTGGGCGGGGGATCCTACGAGCAGTACTTC. Its translation is CASSLVGGGSYEQYF.

The gene calls are TRBV14 and TRBJ2-3; no reliable D call. There are 16 residues in the CDR3. The V end lost 2 bases, the J end lost 0 bases, and 12 bases lay between the germline ends. The germline gives CDR1 SGHDN, CDR2 FVKESK. CDR3 loop: CASSQRLDLSTDTQYF. The CDR3 nucleotides read TGTGCCAGCAGCCAACGGCTGGATCTTAGCACAGATACGCAGTATTTT.